Shown below are 31 T cell receptor beta chains from a single sample sequenced in a study of PD-L1 blockade in urothelial cancer. The repertoire was sequenced with immunoSEQ multiplex PCR; TCRdb's copy has only in-frame clones and lacks some. The sample has about 40,000 clones, 75% to 90% seen once. This sample's time point: peripheral blood 6 weeks after treatment start. Sequencing used PBMCs, obtained around atezolizumab (anti-PD-L1) treatment. The receptors were sampled from a man in his sixties with urothelial cancer.

The rearrangement links TRBV14 to TRBJ2-1, with TRBD2 matching over 10 bases. The CDR3 runs 16 residues. The germline gives CDR1 SGHDN, CDR2 FVKESK. V was clipped by 1 base and J by 4 bases; unmatched bases: 4. The DNA for the CDR3 is TGTGCCAGCAGCCAAGGAGGACTAGCGGCGTACAATGAGCAGTTCTTC. Translating it yields CASSQGGLAAYNEQFF.

This sequence joins TRBV5-1 and TRBJ2-3; D uncertain. CDR3 length: 14 residues. Germline CDR1 is SGHRS and CDR2 is YFSETQ. The ends were cut back, 5 bases at V and 0 bases at J, with 10 bases in the middle. The CDR3 coding sequence is TGCGCCAGCAGGGCCACACATAGCACAGATACGCAGTATTTT. Translating it yields CASRATHSTDTQYF.

This clone was seen only a few times. The chain combines TRBV5-6 with TRBJ1-5, with 7 nucleotides matching TRBD1. V shed 3 bases, J shed 6 bases, and the junction held 9 bases outside the gene matches. Germline CDR1 is SGHDT and CDR2 is YYEEEE. The CDR3 covers 15 residues. CDR3 DNA: TGTGCCAGCAGCTCCCAGGGCAGGGGGTTTCAGCCCCAGCATTTT. It translates to CASSSQGRGFQPQHF.

The chain links TRBV29-1 to TRBJ2-7; 11 bases map to TRBD1. This CDR3 has 13 amino acids. Per the germline V gene, CDR1 is SQVTM and CDR2 is ANQGSEA. J was trimmed by 0 bases and V by 7 bases; bases with no gene match: 2. The CDR3 region has the DNA TGCAGCGCAGGACAGGGGGCCTCCTACGAGCAGTACTTC. Its protein is CSAGQGASYEQYF.

This clone was seen a handful of times. The chain employs TRBV5-4 and TRBJ1-6; D remains unclear. Germline loops: CDR1 SGHNT, CDR2 YYREEE (reference sequence). The V end was cut by 0 bases, the J end by 10 bases, with 14 bases between. The CDR3 loop spans 15 amino acids. CDR3 amino acids: CASSLDRAGGSPLHF. As DNA, the CDR3 is TGTGCCAGCAGCTTGGACCGCGCGGGAGGGTCACCCCTCCACTTT. The complete variable domain, with remaining parts taken from reference TRBV5-4 and TRBJ1-6, reads ETGVTQSPTHLIKTRGQQVTLRCSSQSGHNTVSWYQQALGQGPQFIFQYYREEENGRGNFPPRFSGLQFPNYSSELNVNALELDDSALYLCASSLDRAGGSPLHFGNGTRLTVT.

This clone has just a few counts. V and J are TRBV6-1 and TRBJ1-6, with D tentatively TRBD1 (6 bases). The V gene's germline CDR1 is MNHNS and CDR2 SASEGT. Trimming removed 6 bases at V and 6 bases at J, with 15 bases between. This CDR3 has 15 amino acids. In DNA form, the CDR3 reads TGTGCCAGCAGGAACTGGGGACAAGGTAATTCACCCCTCCACTTT. As protein: CASRNWGQGNSPLHF.

This clone was seen only a few times. The genes are TRBV19 and TRBJ2-7, with D possibly being TRBD1 (6 bases). Germline V lookup: CDR1 LNHDA, CDR2 SQIVND (reference sequence). This CDR3 contains 13 residues. Trimming removed 5 bases from V and 3 bases from J, with 11 bases in between. Written as DNA, the CDR3 is TGTGCCAGTAGTCCCCGGACAGACTACGAGCAGTACTTC. This sequence encodes CASSPRTDYEQYF.

The sample holds one count of this clone. V and J are TRBV28 and TRBJ1-2; 7 bases line up with TRBD1. V was clipped by 9 bases and J by 3 bases; unmatched bases: 4. CDR1 is MDHEN and CDR2 is SYDVKM in the germline V gene. The CDR3 has 12 residues. CDR3 DNA: TGTGCCAGTTCGGACAGGCACTATGGCTACACCTTC. Amino acids: CASSDRHYGYTF.

This clone was found a few times. The V gene is TRBV5-3, the J gene TRBJ1-5; possibly TRBD1 for D (5 bases). TRBV5-3 has ORF status, its function being uncertain. Trimming cost V 3 bases and J 6 bases, with 25 bases left between them. This CDR3 region has 18 residues. The chain's CDR3 is CARSSRDRDFGPGQPQHF. As DNA, the CDR3 is TGTGCCAGAAGCTCCAGGGACCGGGACTTTGGTCCCGGTCAGCCCCAGCATTTT.

The chain uses TRBV10-3 and TRBJ2-3, with TRBD2 matching over 8 bases. V lost 4 bases to trimming and J lost 6 bases; unmatched junction nucleotides: 3. From germline, CDR1 is ENHRY and CDR2 SYGVKD. This CDR3 region has 13 residues. CDR3 coding DNA: TGTGCCATCAGTGCGGGGGGGCGCGATACGCAGTATTTT. Amino acids: CAISAGGRDTQYF.

The genes are TRBV27 and TRBJ2-1, with 10 bases aligning to TRBD2. CDR1 and CDR2 from the germline V gene are MNHEY and SMNVEV (reference sequence). This CDR3 has 15 amino acids. V trimming: 7 bases; J trimming: 10 bases; junction bases outside the gene matches: 13. The CDR3 loop is CASTSGASGGREQFF. CDR3 nucleotides: TGTGCCAGCACCTCTGGGGCTAGCGGGGGCCGGGAGCAGTTCTTC.

The rearrangement links TRBV19 to TRBJ1-2; D not certain. V gave up 5 bases and J gave up 4 bases, with 20 bases separating them. Germline lookup yields CDR1 LNHDA and CDR2 SQIVND (reference sequence). The CDR3 consists of 16 residues. In DNA, the CDR3 is TGTGCCAGTAGTCTTGTGAATGGGGAGCGTGGCTATGGCTACACCTTC. As protein: CASSLVNGERGYGYTF.

The V gene is TRBV19, the J gene TRBJ2-1; the match to TRBD2 covers 12 bases. Germline CDR1 and CDR2: LNHDA and SQIVND (reference sequence). Unmatched junction bases numbered 17, after V lost 6 bases and J lost 5 bases. This CDR3 region has 19 residues. The CDR3 DNA sequence: TGTGCCAGTAGGCCTCAGACTAGCGGGGGTATTCTCAAGGACAATGAGCAGTTCTTC. Its protein is CASRPQTSGGILKDNEQFF.

The chain combines TRBV5-1 with TRBJ2-7; no clear D gene. In germline, CDR1 is SGHRS, CDR2 YFSETQ. The CDR3 covers 15 residues. The V and J ends lost 4 bases and 0 bases respectively, with 14 bases between them. The CDR3 loop is CASSARTKHSYEQYF. In nucleotides, the CDR3 is TGCGCCAGCAGCGCACGTACCAAGCACTCCTACGAGCAGTACTTC.

The chain combines TRBV6-5 with TRBJ1-2; D unresolved. Trimming pared 4 bases from V and 5 bases from J, leaving 8 bases between. Germline V gene data show CDR1 as MNHEY and CDR2 as SVGAGI. This CDR3 comprises 12 residues. The CDR3 coding sequence is TGTGCCAGCAGTTTGCCGGGTTATGGCTACACCTTC. Amino acids: CASSLPGYGYTF.

This sequence joins TRBV6-1 and TRBJ1-2, with 8 positions matching TRBD1. The CDR3 loop spans 14 amino acids. The V gene's germline CDR1 is MNHNS and CDR2 SASEGT. The V and J ends lost 6 bases and 4 bases, in that order; junction bases with no gene match: 7. CDR3 DNA sequence: TGTGCCAGCAGGAGAGGACAGGGCTCCTATGGCTACACCTTC. Its protein product is CASRRGQGSYGYTF.

The V call is TRBV5-1, the J call TRBJ1-5; 7 positions match TRBD1. The trim removed 4 bases at V and 6 bases at J, leaving 13 bases unmatched. CDR3 length: 16 residues. From germline, CDR1 is SGHRS and CDR2 YFSETQ. CDR3 region: CASSPSGTEKGQPQHF. The CDR3 DNA follows: TGCGCCAGCAGCCCTTCCGGGACAGAGAAAGGTCAGCCCCAGCATTTT.

The chain carries TRBV6-5 and TRBJ2-6; tentatively, D is TRBD2 (5 bases). V was trimmed by 4 bases and J by 2 bases, leaving 9 bases between them. Germline V gene data show CDR1 as MNHEY and CDR2 as SVGAGI. This CDR3 is built from 15 residues. The DNA of the CDR3 is TGTGCCAGCAGTTCACGAGGGACTGGGGCCAACGTCCTGACTTTC. Amino acid sequence: CASSSRGTGANVLTF.

This clone has just one count. J is TRBJ2-7 and V is TRBV19; 8 bases are a match to TRBD2. This CDR3 spans 14 amino acids. The ends lost 7 bases at V and 3 bases at J; junction bases unmatched: 8. The germline gives CDR1 LNHDA, CDR2 SQIVND (reference sequence). CDR3 DNA sequence: TGTGCCAGTACTACTAGCGGCTCTAGCTACGAGCAGTACTTC. Translating it yields CASTTSGSSYEQYF.

V and J are TRBV5-1 and TRBJ2-3; D call uncertain. Between the trimmed V and J ends, which lost 3 bases and 3 bases, there was a span of 14 bases. CDR1 and CDR2 (germline): SGHRS, YFSETQ. This CDR3 has 15 amino acids. The CDR3 nucleotides are TGCGCCAGCAGCTCAACTTTTGTCGCGACAGATACGCAGTATTTT. Translating it yields CASSSTFVATDTQYF.

This chain joins TRBV14 and TRBJ2-1; 11 bases align to TRBD2. The CDR3 is 16 amino acids. Trimming took 5 bases from V and 0 from J; bases not matched to a gene: 3. Germline loops: CDR1 SGHDN, CDR2 FVKESK. The chain's CDR3 is CASSLAGGPSYNEQFF. CDR3 nucleotides: TGTGCCAGCAGCTTAGCGGGAGGGCCCTCCTACAATGAGCAGTTCTTC.

J is TRBJ2-3 and V is TRBV4-1; 9 nucleotides match TRBD2. The CDR3 has 16 amino acids. The trim removed 4 bases at V and 4 bases at J, leaving 9 bases unmatched. Germline CDR1 MGHRA, CDR2 YSYEKL. The CDR3 bases are TGCGCCAGCAGCCTACTTAGCGGGGGAATGGCAGATACGCAGTATTTT. It codes for CASSLLSGGMADTQYF.

The chain recombines TRBV18 with TRBJ2-5, with D maybe TRBD1 (6 bases). The CDR3 contains 15 residues. V was clipped by 5 bases and J by 5 bases, with 18 bases between them. The germline gives CDR1 KGHSH, CDR2 LQKENI. Here the CDR3 DNA reads TGTGCCAGCTCATCCCGGGACAAAGAGCGGGAGACCCAGTACTTC. It specifies CASSSRDKERETQYF. Looking up the rest from reference TRBV18 and TRBJ2-5 gives the full variable domain: NAGVMQNPRHLVRRRGQEARLRCSPMKGHSHVYWYRQLPEEGLKFMVYLQKENIIDESGMPKERFSAEFPKEGPSILRIQQVVRGDSAAYFCASSSRDKERETQYFGPGTRLLVL.

This sequence joins TRBV5-1 and TRBJ2-3, with TRBD2 matching over 7 bases. The CDR3 runs to 16 residues. Germline CDR1 reads SGHRS; CDR2 reads YFSETQ. With 0 bases clipped from V and 2 bases from J, the junction kept 6 bases outside the gene matches. In DNA form, the CDR3 reads TGCGCCAGCAGCTTGGGCGGGAGTTTCGACACAGATACGCAGTATTTT. Translated, it gives CASSLGGSFDTDTQYF. Combining the CDR3 with reference TRBV5-1 and TRBJ2-3 gives the whole variable domain KAGVTQTPRYLIKTRGQQVTLSCSPISGHRSVSWYQQTPGQGLQFLFEYFSETQRNKGNFPGRFSGRQFSNSRSEMNVSTLELGDSALYLCASSLGGSFDTDTQYFGPGTRLTVL.

The genes are TRBV19 and TRBJ2-2; 13 bases match TRBD2. J gave up 6 bases and V 3 bases, and 4 bases lay outside the gene matches. The CDR3 spans 16 residues. Germline assignment: CDR1 LNHDA and CDR2 SQIVND (reference sequence). The CDR3 protein is CASSIRTSGGAGELFF. Written as DNA, the CDR3 is TGTGCCAGTAGTATCCGGACTAGCGGGGGTGCCGGGGAGCTGTTTTTT.

This clone has just one count. The chain links TRBV18 to TRBJ1-6; a possible D gene is TRBD1 (6 bases). The CDR3 spans 14 residues. V dropped 3 bases and J dropped 7 bases, with 10 bases sitting between them. The germline V gene encodes CDR1 KGHSH and CDR2 LQKENI. In DNA, the CDR3 is TGTGCCAGCTCACCTTACAGGGAGAATTCACCCCTCCACTTT. This sequence encodes CASSPYRENSPLHF.

In its sample, this clone was seen a few times. The chain carries TRBV10-3 and TRBJ2-1, with 9 nucleotides matching TRBD1. This CDR3 spans 14 amino acids. V shed 6 bases and J 7 bases; nucleotides not matched to a gene: 7. Germline V gene data show CDR1 as ENHRY and CDR2 as SYGVKD. This CDR3 is CAIREDRGRNEQFF. The CDR3 nucleotides read TGTGCCATCAGGGAGGACAGGGGTAGGAATGAGCAGTTCTTC.

This clone appeared a single time. The genes are TRBV6-6 and TRBJ1-6, with 7 bases matching TRBD1. The CDR3 sequence is 12 residues long. V lost 5 bases to trimming and J lost 8 bases; unmatched junction nucleotides: 0. Germline lookup yields CDR1 MNHNY and CDR2 SVGAGI (reference sequence). The CDR3 loop is CASSTGDSPLHF. For the CDR3, the DNA is TGTGCCAGCAGTACAGGGGATTCACCCCTCCACTTT.

The chain links TRBV19 to TRBJ2-1; 7 bases map to TRBD2. The V gene end was trimmed by 7 bases and the J gene end by 2 bases; junction bases not matched to a gene: 5. This CDR3 region has 14 residues. Germline V lookup: CDR1 LNHDA, CDR2 SQIVND (reference sequence). CDR3 DNA sequence: TGTGCCAGTATTGGCCGGGGGGCCTACAATGAGCAGTTCTTC. Translated, it gives CASIGRGAYNEQFF.

The chain is built from TRBV6-1 and TRBJ1-1; the match to TRBD1 covers 10 bases. The junction had 3 bases not matched to a gene; V was cut back by 1 base and J by 1 base. The CDR3 contains 16 residues. Germline V lookup: CDR1 MNHNS, CDR2 SASEGT. CDR3 sequence (DNA): TGTGCCAGCAGTGAAGAGGGACAGGGGAGGAACACTGAAGCTTTCTTT. Its translation: CASSEEGQGRNTEAFF.

On this clone: This sample includes further DNA sequences coding for the same CDR3. The rearrangement links TRBV5-1 to TRBJ1-1, with 8 bases matching TRBD1. The ends lost 0 bases at V and 5 bases at J; junction bases unmatched: 3. The CDR3 spans 14 residues. Germline V gives CDR1 SGHRS, CDR2 YFSETQ. The CDR3 protein is CASSLDRGRTEAFF. CDR3 in DNA: TGCGCCAGCAGCTTGGACAGGGGGAGGACTGAAGCTTTCTTT.